The present T cell receptor (beta chain) was sequenced within a study of blood T cell repertoires in COVID-19. The germline V gene has CDR1 SGHRS and CDR2 YFSETQ. This CDR3 has 12 residues. Trimming shortened V by 5 bases and J by 4 bases, and 9 bases separated the two germline ends. TCRdb's table, derived via immunoSEQ multiplex PCR, lists solely in-frame clones and lacks some. The sample yields tens of thousands of clones, around 89% seen once. This chain joins TRBV5-1 and TRBJ1-2; no clear D gene. Material for sequencing was peripheral blood. The TCR sequence derives from a woman in her fifties or sixties with COVID-19, enrolled during active disease. The CDR3 reads CASREDSYGYTF. The CDR3 nucleotides read TGCGCCAGCAGAGAAGACTCCTATGGCTACACCTTC. Filled out from reference TRBV5-1 and TRBJ1-2, the complete variable domain reads KAGVTQTPRYLIKTRGQQVTLSCSPISGHRSVSWYQQTPGQGLQFLFEYFSETQRNKGNFPGRFSGRQFSNSRSEMNVSTLELGDSALYLCASREDSYGYTFGSGTRLTVV.